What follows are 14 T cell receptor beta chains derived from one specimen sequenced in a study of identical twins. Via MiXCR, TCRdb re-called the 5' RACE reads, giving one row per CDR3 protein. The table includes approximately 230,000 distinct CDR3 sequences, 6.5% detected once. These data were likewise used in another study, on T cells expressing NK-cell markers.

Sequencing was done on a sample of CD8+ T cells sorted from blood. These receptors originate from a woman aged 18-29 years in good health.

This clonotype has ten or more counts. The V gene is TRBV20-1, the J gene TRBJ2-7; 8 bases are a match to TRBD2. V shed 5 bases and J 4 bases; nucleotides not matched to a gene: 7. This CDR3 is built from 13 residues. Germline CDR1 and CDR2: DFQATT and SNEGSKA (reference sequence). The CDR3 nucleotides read TGCAGTGCTCCGGGACTAGACATATACGAGCAGTACTTC. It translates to CSAPGLDIYEQYF.

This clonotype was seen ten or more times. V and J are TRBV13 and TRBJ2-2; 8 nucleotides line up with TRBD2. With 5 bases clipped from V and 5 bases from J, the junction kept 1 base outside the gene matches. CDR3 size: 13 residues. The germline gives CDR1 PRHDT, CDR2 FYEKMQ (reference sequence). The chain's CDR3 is CASSREGTGELFF. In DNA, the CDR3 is TGTGCCAGCAGCCGGGAGGGAACCGGGGAGCTGTTTTTT.

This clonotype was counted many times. The CDR3 loop is CASSGSRTEAFF. As DNA, the CDR3 is TGTGCCAGCAGTGGTTCAAGAACTGAAGCTTTCTTT. The V call is TRBV2, the J call TRBJ1-1; D is ambiguous. The V and J ends lost 4 bases and 5 bases respectively, with 8 bases between them. The CDR3 covers 12 residues. Per germline, CDR1 SNHLY and CDR2 FYNNEI.

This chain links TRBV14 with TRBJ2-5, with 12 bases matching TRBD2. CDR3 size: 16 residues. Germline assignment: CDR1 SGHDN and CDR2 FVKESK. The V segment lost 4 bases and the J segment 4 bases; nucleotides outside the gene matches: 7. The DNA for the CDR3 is TGTGCCAGCAGCCGCAGACTAGCGGGAGTCCGAGAGACCCAGTACTTC. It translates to CASSRRLAGVRETQYF.

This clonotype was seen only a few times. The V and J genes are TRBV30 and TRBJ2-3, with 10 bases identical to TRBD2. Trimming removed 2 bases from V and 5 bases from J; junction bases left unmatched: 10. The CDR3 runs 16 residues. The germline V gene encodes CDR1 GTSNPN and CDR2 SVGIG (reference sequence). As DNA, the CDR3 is TGTGCCTGGAGTACCTCGACTAGCGGGCCAGGAGATACGCAGTATTTT. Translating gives CAWSTSTSGPGDTQYF.

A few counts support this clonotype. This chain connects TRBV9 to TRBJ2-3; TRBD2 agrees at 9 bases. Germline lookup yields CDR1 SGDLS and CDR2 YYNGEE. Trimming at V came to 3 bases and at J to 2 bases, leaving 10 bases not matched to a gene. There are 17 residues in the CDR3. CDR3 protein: CASSGGASGVDTDTQYF. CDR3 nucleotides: TGTGCCAGCAGCGGCGGGGCTAGCGGGGTCGACACAGATACGCAGTATTTT.

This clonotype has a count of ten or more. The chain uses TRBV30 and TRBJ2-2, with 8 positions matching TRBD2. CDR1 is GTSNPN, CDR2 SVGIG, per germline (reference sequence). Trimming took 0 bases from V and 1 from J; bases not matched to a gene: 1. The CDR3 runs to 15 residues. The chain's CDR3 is CAWSVLAENTGELFF. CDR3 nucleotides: TGTGCCTGGAGTGTACTAGCGGAGAACACCGGGGAGCTGTTTTTT.

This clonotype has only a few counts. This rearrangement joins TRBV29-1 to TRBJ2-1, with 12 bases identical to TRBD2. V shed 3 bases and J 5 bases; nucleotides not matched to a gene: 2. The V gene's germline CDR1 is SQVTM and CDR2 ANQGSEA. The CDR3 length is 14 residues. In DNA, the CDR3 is TGCAGCGTTGATACTAGCGGGAGGCACAATGAGCAGTTCTTC. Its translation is CSVDTSGRHNEQFF.

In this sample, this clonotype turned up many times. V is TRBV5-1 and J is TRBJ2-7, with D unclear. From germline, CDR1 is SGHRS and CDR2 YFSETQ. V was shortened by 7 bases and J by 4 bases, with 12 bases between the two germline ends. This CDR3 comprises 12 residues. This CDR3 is CASFPGWYEQYF. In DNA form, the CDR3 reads TGCGCCAGCTTCCCAGGTTGGTACGAGCAGTACTTC.

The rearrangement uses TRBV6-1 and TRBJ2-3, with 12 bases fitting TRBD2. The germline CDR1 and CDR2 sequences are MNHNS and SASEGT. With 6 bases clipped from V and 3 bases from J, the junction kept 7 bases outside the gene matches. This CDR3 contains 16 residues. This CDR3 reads CASSPLTSGGTDTQYF. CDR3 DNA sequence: TGTGCCAGCAGCCCCCTAACTAGCGGGGGGACAGATACGCAGTATTTT.

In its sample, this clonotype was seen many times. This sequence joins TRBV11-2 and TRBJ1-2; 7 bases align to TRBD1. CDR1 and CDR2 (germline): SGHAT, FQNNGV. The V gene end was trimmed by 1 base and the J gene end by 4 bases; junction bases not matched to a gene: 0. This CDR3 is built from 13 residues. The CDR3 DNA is TGTGCCAGCAGCTTAGGGACAGGCTATGGCTACACCTTC. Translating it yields CASSLGTGYGYTF.

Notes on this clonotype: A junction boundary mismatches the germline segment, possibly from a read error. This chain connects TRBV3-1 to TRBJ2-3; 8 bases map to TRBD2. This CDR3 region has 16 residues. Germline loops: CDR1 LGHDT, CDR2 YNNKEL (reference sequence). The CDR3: CACSHIRIAGTDTQYF. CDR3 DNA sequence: TGTGCCTGCAGCCATATCCGGATAGCGGGGACAGATACGCAGTATTTT.

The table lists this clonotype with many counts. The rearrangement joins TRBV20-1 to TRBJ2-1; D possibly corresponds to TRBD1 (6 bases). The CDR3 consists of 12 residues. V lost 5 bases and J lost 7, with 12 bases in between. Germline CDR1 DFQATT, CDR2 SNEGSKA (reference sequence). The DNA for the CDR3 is TGCAGTGCTTCAGGGGCGTGGAATGAGCAGTTCTTC. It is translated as CSASGAWNEQFF.

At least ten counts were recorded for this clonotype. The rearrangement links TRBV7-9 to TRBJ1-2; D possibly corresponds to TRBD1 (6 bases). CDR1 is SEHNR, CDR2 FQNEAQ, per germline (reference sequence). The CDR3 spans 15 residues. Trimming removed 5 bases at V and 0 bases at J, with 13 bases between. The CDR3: CASSMGTPANYGYTF. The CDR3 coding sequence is TGTGCCAGCAGCATGGGGACACCGGCTAACTATGGCTACACCTTC.